This T cell receptor beta chain was identified in a study of long-term antiretroviral therapy in people with HIV. The assay used was immunoSEQ (version v3.0), run at survey level. The table came from immunoSEQ multiplex PCR; TCRdb's copy has only in-frame clones and leaves some out. The repertoire holds some 10,000 clones, with 84% as singletons. V dropped 1 base and J dropped 4 bases, with 14 bases sitting between them. This CDR3 comprises 16 residues. Germline V lookup: CDR1 SEHNR, CDR2 FQNEAQ (reference sequence). This clonotype was sampled from a man aged 50 or older with HIV. The chain has TRBV7-9 and TRBJ1-3, with D maybe TRBD1 (5 bases). Here the sequenced sample was unsorted PBMCs, taken 7 to 7.5 years after starting antiretroviral therapy. This chain's CDR3 is CASSLVGAGTGNTIYF. For the CDR3, the DNA is TGTGCCAGCAGCTTAGTGGGCGCAGGGACGGGAAACACCATATATTTT. Full variable domain (outside the CDR3, taken from reference TRBV7-9 and TRBJ1-3): DTGVSQNPRHKITKRGQNVTFRCDPISEHNRLYWYRQTLGQGPEFLTYFQNEAQLEKSRLLSDRFSAERPKGSFSTLEIQRTEQGDSAMYLCASSLVGAGTGNTIYFGEGSWLTVV.